This passage covers 25 T cell receptor beta chains from one sample sequenced in a study of vaccination and CD4 T cells after COVID-19. An Oncomine TCR Beta short-read assay was used to sequence the DNA from cultured CD4+ T cells. TCRdb itself ran the PCR reads through MiXCR, one entry per CDR3 protein. The repertoire consists of around 19,000 distinct CDR3 sequences, with under 60% occurring once and the leading ten covering roughly 8%. Antigens of these TCRs are unknown. Specified treatment: roughly 10-day PBMC culture with coronavirus spike peptide pools or control peptides (ViraFEST assay). Material: CD4+ T cells from blood, cultured in vitro. These receptors were taken from a human donor who had recovered from COVID-19.

This chain connects TRBV5-1 to TRBJ1-2; D might be TRBD1 (6 bases). Trimming took off 1 base at V and 6 bases at J, with 10 bases between the two ends. Germline CDR1 is SGHRS and CDR2 is YFSETQ. This CDR3 spans 13 amino acids. The CDR3 reads CASSLSGADGYTF. Written as DNA, the CDR3 is TGCGCCAGCAGCTTGTCAGGGGCCGATGGCTACACCTTC.

This chain connects TRBV10-3 to TRBJ1-6; D not certain. This CDR3 region has 14 residues. The V and J ends lost 2 bases and 8 bases respectively, with 10 bases between them. Germline V CDR1 and CDR2: ENHRY, SYGVKD. The CDR3 spells CAISEPGEDSPLHF. Here the CDR3 DNA reads TGTGCCATCAGTGAGCCGGGCGAGGATTCACCCCTCCACTTT.

The chain is built from TRBV5-1 and TRBJ2-5; D unclear. The germline CDR1 and CDR2 sequences are SGHRS and YFSETQ. The V end lost 1 base, the J end lost 1 base, and 8 bases lay between the germline ends. This CDR3 is 14 amino acids long. For the CDR3, the DNA is TGCGCCAGCAGCTTGTTCCTAGTCCAAGAGACCCAGTACTTC. It codes for CASSLFLVQETQYF.

J is TRBJ1-2 and V is TRBV9; TRBD1 aligns across 7 bases. Germline V CDR1 and CDR2: SGDLS, YYNGEE. After removal of 4 bases from V and 7 bases from J, the junction contained 10 bases not matched to a gene. This CDR3 region has 14 residues. CDR3 coding DNA: TGTGCCAGCAGCACCGGGACAGCAGGTACTGGCTACACCTTC. It yields the protein CASSTGTAGTGYTF.

This clonotype was counted a few times. The V and J genes are TRBV6-2 or TRBV6-3 and TRBJ1-6; 10 nucleotides match TRBD1. V trimming: 4 bases; J trimming: 9 bases; junction bases outside the gene matches: 3. Per germline, CDR1 MNHEY and CDR2 SVGEGT. This CDR3 spans 14 amino acids. The DNA of the CDR3 is TGTGCCAGCAGTTGGACAGGGGGTCGTTCACCCCTCCACTTT. Encoded protein: CASSWTGGRSPLHF.

This chain links TRBV19 with TRBJ1-1; D unclear. Germline V gene data show CDR1 as LNHDA and CDR2 as SQIVND (reference sequence). The CDR3 sequence is 15 residues long. V was cut by 6 bases and J by 1 base, with 15 bases left in between. In nucleotides, the CDR3 is TGTGCCAGTAGAACCCCGGGAGGATGGAACACTGAAGCTTTCTTT. Its translation is CASRTPGGWNTEAFF.

The chain uses TRBV24-1 and TRBJ2-5; D is unresolved. CDR1 and CDR2 (germline): KGHDR, SFDVKD. The CDR3 sequence is 12 residues long. Trimming cost V 9 bases and J 1 base, with 8 bases left between them. CDR3 loop: CATRSPQETQYF. The DNA of the CDR3 is TGTGCCACCCGGTCTCCCCAAGAGACCCAGTACTTC.

V is TRBV2 and J is TRBJ1-2; 7 bases align to TRBD1. The V gene's germline CDR1 is SNHLY and CDR2 FYNNEI. The CDR3 is 15 amino acids. V trimming: 4 bases; J trimming: 2 bases; junction bases outside the gene matches: 7. CDR3 region: CASSGVRGHNYGYTF. In DNA form, the CDR3 reads TGTGCCAGCAGTGGCGTTAGGGGGCACAACTATGGCTACACCTTC.

This clonotype occurred a few times. The gene calls are TRBV20-1 and TRBJ1-3; D gene uncertain. Trimming stripped 6 bases from V and 4 bases from J, with 16 bases between. Germline V CDR1 and CDR2: DFQATT, SNEGSKA (reference sequence). The CDR3 runs 14 residues. CDR3 in amino acids: CSARRKRYGNTIYF. The CDR3 nucleotides are TGCAGTGCCCGCCGGAAGAGGTACGGAAACACCATATATTTT.

This chain uses TRBV20-1 with TRBJ2-1; no clear D gene. Per germline, CDR1 DFQATT and CDR2 SNEGSKA (reference sequence). Trimming took 5 bases from V and 8 from J, leaving 25 bases between them. The CDR3 spans 16 residues. Here the CDR3 reads CSARDLTGPRTDEQFF. The CDR3 DNA is TGCAGTGCTCGCGACCTGACCGGTCCCCGTACCGATGAGCAGTTCTTC.

The chain links TRBV29-1 to TRBJ2-1, with 8 bases fitting TRBD2. This CDR3 has 12 residues. Germline CDR1 is SQVTM and CDR2 is ANQGSEA. Trimming took 7 bases from V and 9 from J; bases not matched to a gene: 8. The CDR3 is CSAEPGGIEQFF. In DNA, the CDR3 is TGCAGCGCCGAACCGGGAGGGATTGAGCAGTTCTTC.

V and J are TRBV7-3 and TRBJ2-3; D gene ambiguous. V shed 1 base and J shed 4 bases, with 6 bases lying between them. The germline V gene has CDR1 SGHTA and CDR2 FQGTGA. There are 13 residues in the CDR3. CDR3 DNA: TGTGCCAGCAGCTTAAGTGGGTCAGATACGCAGTATTTT. It encodes CASSLSGSDTQYF.

The V and J genes are TRBV7-9 and TRBJ1-4; TRBD1 matches 12 bases. V gave up 11 bases and J gave up 7 bases; unmatched junction bases: 17. Germline V gene lookup returns CDR1 SEHNR and CDR2 FQNEAQ (reference sequence). This CDR3 spans 17 amino acids. CDR3 sequence: CAGTGTGGAGTAEKLFF. The CDR3, as DNA: TGTGCCGGAACCGGGACAGGGGGCGCAGGAACGGCTGAAAAACTGTTTTTT. Full variable domain (rest looked up from reference TRBV7-9 and TRBJ1-4): DTGVSQNPRHKITKRGQNVTFRCDPISEHNRLYWYRQTLGQGPEFLTYFQNEAQLEKSRLLSDRFSAERPKGSFSTLEIQRTEQGDSAMYLCAGTGTGGAGTAEKLFFGSGTQLSVL.

V is TRBV20-1 and J is TRBJ1-3; a weak D match, TRBD1 (6 bases). Trimming left V 3 bases short and J 8 bases short, with 23 bases between. There are 16 residues in the CDR3. Germline V CDR1 and CDR2: DFQATT, SNEGSKA (reference sequence). CDR3 sequence reads: CSASLSGTQLGDTIYF. The CDR3 nucleotides read TGCAGTGCTAGCCTGTCCGGGACACAGCTAGGGGACACCATATATTTT.

This chain connects TRBV2 to TRBJ2-5; unclear D gene. Germline CDR1 reads SNHLY; CDR2 reads FYNNEI. This CDR3 spans 11 amino acids. V was clipped by 10 bases and J by 5 bases, with 11 bases between them. Written as DNA, the CDR3 is TGTGCCACTAGTCGCAGGGAGACCCAGTACTTC. It encodes CATSRRETQYF.

J is TRBJ1-5 and V is TRBV7-9, with TRBD1 matching 10 bases. Germline trimming cut 2 bases from V and 2 bases from J; bases unmatched to any gene: 27. The CDR3 consists of 24 residues. The V gene's germline CDR1 is SEHNR and CDR2 FQNEAQ (reference sequence). The DNA for the CDR3 is TGTGCCAGCAGCTTATCTTACTTTGGGGCTAGACAGGGGGCGTCGAGGTATGGCAATCAGCCCCAGCATTTT. Its translation is CASSLSYFGARQGASRYGNQPQHF.

J is TRBJ1-2 and V is TRBV12-3 or TRBV12-4; D possibly corresponds to TRBD1 (6 bases). V lost 3 bases, J lost 8 bases, and 16 bases lay in between. CDR3 length: 14 amino acids. CDR3 nucleotide sequence: TGTGCCAGCAGTTTCAGGGGTCCCTCCGGCGGCTACACCTTC. Translation: CASSFRGPSGGYTF.

This clonotype has a handful of counts. The chain uses TRBV2 and TRBJ2-3; 7 nucleotides line up with TRBD2. V gave up 3 bases and J gave up 3 bases; unmatched junction bases: 6. CDR1 SNHLY and CDR2 FYNNEI come from the germline V gene. CDR3 size: 15 residues. The CDR3, as DNA: TGTGCCAGCAGTGATAGGGCAGCGGGAACAGATACGCAGTATTTT. Its protein is CASSDRAAGTDTQYF.

The chain recombines TRBV20-1 with TRBJ1-1; 8 nucleotides match TRBD1. The CDR3 consists of 15 residues. Germline trimming cut 0 bases from V and 0 bases from J; bases unmatched to any gene: 3. Germline V gene data show CDR1 as DFQATT and CDR2 as SNEGSKA (reference sequence). This CDR3 reads CSAREGRGLNTEAFF. CDR3 nucleotides: TGCAGTGCTAGAGAAGGCAGGGGGCTGAACACTGAAGCTTTCTTT.

The rearrangement uses TRBV20-1 and TRBJ1-5; no clear D. Trimming took 1 base from V and 2 from J, leaving 9 bases between them. This CDR3 spans 14 amino acids. Looked up from germline, CDR1 is DFQATT and CDR2 is SNEGSKA (reference sequence). The CDR3 region is CSARVIEGNQPQHF. CDR3 DNA sequence: TGCAGTGCTAGAGTAATTGAGGGCAATCAGCCCCAGCATTTT.

The chain links TRBV10-3 to TRBJ1-4; a possible D gene is TRBD1 (6 bases). The CDR3 covers 16 residues. The V gene's germline CDR1 is ENHRY and CDR2 SYGVKD. V was pared by 0 bases and J by 6 bases, with 14 bases between. CDR3 region: CAISESLGRGDEKLFF. The DNA for the CDR3 is TGTGCCATCAGTGAGTCGTTAGGCAGGGGAGATGAAAAACTGTTTTTT.

This clonotype occurred a few times. This chain uses TRBV12-3 or TRBV12-4 with TRBJ2-5; unclear D gene. The CDR3 has 15 residues. The V and J ends lost 2 bases and 2 bases respectively, with 12 bases between them. This CDR3 reads CASSLWGTGQETQYF. The CDR3 DNA reads as TGTGCCAGCAGTTTATGGGGAACGGGTCAAGAGACCCAGTACTTC.

This clonotype was detected a few times. This chain links TRBV10-3 with TRBJ1-1; 9 nucleotides align to TRBD1. The J segment lost 0 bases and the V segment lost 9 bases, leaving 8 bases of the junction unmatched. The CDR3 spans 15 residues. In germline, CDR1 is ENHRY, CDR2 SYGVKD. The CDR3 spells CAIAGTGHMNTEAFF. The DNA of the CDR3 is TGTGCCATTGCCGGGACAGGGCACATGAACACTGAAGCTTTCTTT.

In this sample, this clonotype turned up a few times. V is TRBV2 and J is TRBJ1-1; D is possibly TRBD1 (6 bases). V was shortened by 7 bases and J by 1 base, with 10 bases between the two germline ends. The CDR3 totals 13 residues. Germline V lookup: CDR1 SNHLY, CDR2 FYNNEI. The CDR3 protein is CASMGQTNTEAFF. CDR3 in DNA: TGTGCCAGCATGGGACAAACGAACACTGAAGCTTTCTTT. Drawing the rest from reference TRBV2 and TRBJ1-1, the complete variable domain is EPEVTQTPSHQVTQMGQEVILRCVPISNHLYFYWYRQILGQKVEFLVSFYNNEISEKSEIFDDQFSVERPDGSNFTLKIRSTKLEDSAMYFCASMGQTNTEAFFGQGTRLTVV.

This clonotype has a handful of counts. The chain is built from TRBV7-9 and TRBJ1-6, with TRBD1 matching over 8 bases. The germline V gene encodes CDR1 SEHNR and CDR2 FQNEAQ (reference sequence). The V segment lost 4 bases and the J segment 5 bases; nucleotides outside the gene matches: 10. The CDR3 consists of 17 residues. CDR3 residues: CASSSRTGLGNNSPLHF. The CDR3 DNA follows: TGTGCCAGCAGCTCAAGGACAGGGTTGGGAAATAATTCACCCCTCCACTTT.